The clone carrying this TCR beta chain came up once. Antigen specificity is unknown. The data were taken from a study of T cell responses to AZD1222 COVID-19 vaccine. Study outcomes and limitations: Only after the peak T cell response were repertoires sampled. Spike was spanned by vaccine-associated CD4 TCRs, which were dominant at 160-218 and 743-854. White British donors predominated, females outnumbered males, and clonal diversity was possibly underestimated.

This CDR3 is built from 12 residues. Germline CDR1 SQVTM, CDR2 ANQGSEA. Trimming removed 7 bases from V and 3 bases from J, with 11 bases in between. Libraries were prepared by immunoSEQ multiplex PCR; TCRdb keeps only in-frame clonotypes and omits some of them. This repertoire shows about 120,000 clones, more than 80% found once; its top ten account for roughly 5%. Material: peripheral blood, obtained on day 0 of AZD1222 vaccination. V and J are TRBV29-1 and TRBJ2-3; D is possibly TRBD1 (6 bases). This receptor was taken from an adult in good health. DNA for the CDR3: TGCAGCGGGGGGCATCCGACAGATACGCAGTATTTT. Translating it yields CSGGHPTDTQYF.